This T cell receptor (beta chain) was found in a study of identical twins. Findings of the study overall: The more abundant beta clonotypes in cord blood had fewer insertions, and memory repertoires did not show this.

This clonotype turned up a few times. Its antigen is not known. Trimming stripped 7 bases from V and 7 bases from J, with 17 bases between. The CDR3 is 14 residues long. The germline V gene has CDR1 MNHEY and CDR2 SVGAGI. TCRdb recomputed calls from the 5' RACE reads with MiXCR, one row per CDR3 protein. The sample includes approximately 490,000 distinct CDR3 sequences, about 22% of them seen just once. These same data were also listed under a study on yellow fever vaccine responses in identical twins.

V is TRBV6-5 and J is TRBJ2-1, with D perhaps TRBD2 (5 bases). The receptor's source is a woman under 30 in good health. The sample comprised CD4+ T cells sorted from blood. CDR3 residues: CASIFGPVANEQFF. CDR3 nucleotides: TGTGCCAGCATTTTCGGACCAGTAGCGAATGAGCAGTTCTTC.